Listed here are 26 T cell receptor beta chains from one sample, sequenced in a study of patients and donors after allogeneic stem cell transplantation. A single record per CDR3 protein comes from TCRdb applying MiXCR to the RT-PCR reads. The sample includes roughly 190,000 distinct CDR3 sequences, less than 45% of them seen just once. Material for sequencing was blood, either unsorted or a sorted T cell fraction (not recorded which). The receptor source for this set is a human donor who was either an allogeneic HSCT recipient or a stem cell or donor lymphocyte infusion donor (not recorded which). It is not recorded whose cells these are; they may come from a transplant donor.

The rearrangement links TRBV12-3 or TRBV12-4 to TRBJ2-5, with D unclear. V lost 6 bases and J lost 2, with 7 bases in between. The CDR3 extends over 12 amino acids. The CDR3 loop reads CASRMYQETQYF. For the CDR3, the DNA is TGTGCCAGCAGGATGTATCAAGAGACCCAGTACTTC.

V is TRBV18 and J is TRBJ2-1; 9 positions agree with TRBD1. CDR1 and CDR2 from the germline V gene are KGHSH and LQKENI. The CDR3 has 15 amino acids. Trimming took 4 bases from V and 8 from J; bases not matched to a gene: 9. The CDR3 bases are TGTGCCAGCTCACACCTTCTGGACAGGGGATATGAGCAGTTCTTC. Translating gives CASSHLLDRGYEQFF. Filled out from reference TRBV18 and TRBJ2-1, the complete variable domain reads NAGVMQNPRHLVRRRGQEARLRCSPMKGHSHVYWYRQLPEEGLKFMVYLQKENIIDESGMPKERFSAEFPKEGPSILRIQQVVRGDSAAYFCASSHLLDRGYEQFFGPGTRLTVL.

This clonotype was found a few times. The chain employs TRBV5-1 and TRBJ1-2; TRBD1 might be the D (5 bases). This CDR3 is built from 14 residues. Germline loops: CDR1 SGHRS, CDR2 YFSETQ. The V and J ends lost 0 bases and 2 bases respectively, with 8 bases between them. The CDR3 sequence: CASSLETANYGYTF. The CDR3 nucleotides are TGCGCCAGCAGCTTGGAGACAGCAAACTATGGCTACACCTTC.

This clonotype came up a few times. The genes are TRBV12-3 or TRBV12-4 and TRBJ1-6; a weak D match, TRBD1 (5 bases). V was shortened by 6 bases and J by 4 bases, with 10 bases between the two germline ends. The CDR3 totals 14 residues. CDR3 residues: CASSDSLYNSPLHF. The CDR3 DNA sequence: TGTGCCAGCAGCGACAGTCTTTATAATTCACCCCTCCACTTT.

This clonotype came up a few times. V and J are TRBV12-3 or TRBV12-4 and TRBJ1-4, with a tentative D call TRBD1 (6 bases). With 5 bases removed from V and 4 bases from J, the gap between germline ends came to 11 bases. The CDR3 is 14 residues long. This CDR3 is CASSPTGFNEKLFF. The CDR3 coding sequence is TGTGCCAGCAGTCCAACAGGGTTTAATGAAAAACTGTTTTTT.

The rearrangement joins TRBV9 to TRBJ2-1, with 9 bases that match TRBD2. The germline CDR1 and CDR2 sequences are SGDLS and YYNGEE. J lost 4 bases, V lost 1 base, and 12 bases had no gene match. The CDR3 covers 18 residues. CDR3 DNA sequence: TGTGCCAGCAGCGTATCGTCGAGGAGCGGGAGGCCATACAATGAGCAGTTCTTC. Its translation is CASSVSSRSGRPYNEQFF.

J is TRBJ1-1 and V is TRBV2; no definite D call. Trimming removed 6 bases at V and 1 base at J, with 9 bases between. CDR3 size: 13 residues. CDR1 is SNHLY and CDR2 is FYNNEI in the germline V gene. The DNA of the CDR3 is TGTGCCAGCAGCCTTCCCACGAACACTGAAGCTTTCTTT. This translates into CASSLPTNTEAFF.

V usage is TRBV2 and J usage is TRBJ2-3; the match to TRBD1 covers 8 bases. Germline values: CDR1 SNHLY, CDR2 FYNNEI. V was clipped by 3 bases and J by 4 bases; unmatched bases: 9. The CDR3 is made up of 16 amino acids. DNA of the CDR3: TGTGCCAGCAGTGATCACCGGGACAGGAACCCAGATACGCAGTATTTT. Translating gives CASSDHRDRNPDTQYF.

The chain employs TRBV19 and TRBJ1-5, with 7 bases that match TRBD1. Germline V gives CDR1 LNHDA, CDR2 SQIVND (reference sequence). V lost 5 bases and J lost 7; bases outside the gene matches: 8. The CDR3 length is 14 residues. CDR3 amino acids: CASSALTGIQPQHF. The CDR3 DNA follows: TGTGCCAGTAGTGCTCTGACAGGGATCCAGCCCCAGCATTTT.

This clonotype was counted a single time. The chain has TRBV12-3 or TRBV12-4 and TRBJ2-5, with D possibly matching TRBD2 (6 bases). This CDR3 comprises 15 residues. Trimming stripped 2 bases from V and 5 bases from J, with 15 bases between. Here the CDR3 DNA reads TGTGCCAGCAGTTTAATTGGAGGGGCTGAGGAGACCCAGTACTTC. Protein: CASSLIGGAEETQYF.

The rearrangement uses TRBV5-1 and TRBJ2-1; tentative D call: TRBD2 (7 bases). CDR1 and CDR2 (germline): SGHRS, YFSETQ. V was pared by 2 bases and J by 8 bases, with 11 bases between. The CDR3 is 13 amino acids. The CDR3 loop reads CASSLAGQHEQFF. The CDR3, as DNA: TGCGCCAGCAGCTTAGCGGGACAACATGAGCAGTTCTTC. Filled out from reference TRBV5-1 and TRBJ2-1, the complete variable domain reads KAGVTQTPRYLIKTRGQQVTLSCSPISGHRSVSWYQQTPGQGLQFLFEYFSETQRNKGNFPGRFSGRQFSNSRSEMNVSTLELGDSALYLCASSLAGQHEQFFGPGTRLTVL.

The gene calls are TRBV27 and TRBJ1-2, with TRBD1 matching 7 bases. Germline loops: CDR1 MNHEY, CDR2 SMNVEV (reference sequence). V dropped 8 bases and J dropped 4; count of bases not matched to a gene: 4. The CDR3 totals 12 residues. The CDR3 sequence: CASGYRGYGYTF. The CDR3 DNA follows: TGTGCCAGCGGATACAGGGGCTATGGCTACACCTTC.

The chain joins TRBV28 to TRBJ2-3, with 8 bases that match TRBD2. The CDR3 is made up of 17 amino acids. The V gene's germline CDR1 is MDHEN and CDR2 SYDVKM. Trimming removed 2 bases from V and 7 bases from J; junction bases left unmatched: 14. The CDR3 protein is CASSLTSGTWPQYTQYF. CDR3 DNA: TGTGCCAGCAGTTTAACTAGCGGAACCTGGCCACAGTATACGCAGTATTTT.

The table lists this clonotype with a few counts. The CDR3 region is CASSTTGGGYGYTF. In nucleotides, the CDR3 is TGTGCCAGCAGCACGACAGGGGGCGGATATGGCTACACCTTC. The chain joins TRBV7-9 to TRBJ1-2, with 10 bases matching TRBD1. The germline CDR1 and CDR2 sequences are SEHNR and FQNEAQ (reference sequence). The trim removed 5 bases at V and 5 bases at J, leaving 5 bases unmatched. The length of the CDR3 is 14 residues.

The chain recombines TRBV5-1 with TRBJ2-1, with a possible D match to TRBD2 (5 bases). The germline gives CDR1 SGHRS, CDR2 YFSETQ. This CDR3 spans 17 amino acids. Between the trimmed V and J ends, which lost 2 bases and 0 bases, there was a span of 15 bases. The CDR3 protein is CASSFRASTSSYNEQFF. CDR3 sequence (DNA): TGCGCCAGCAGCTTTCGGGCTAGCACGAGCTCCTACAATGAGCAGTTCTTC.

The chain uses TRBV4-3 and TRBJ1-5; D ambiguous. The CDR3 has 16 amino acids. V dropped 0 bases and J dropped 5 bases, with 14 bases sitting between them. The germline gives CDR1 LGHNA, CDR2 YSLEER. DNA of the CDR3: TGCGCCAGCAGCCAAGACCTGAGCCTCGCTTATCAGCCCCAGCATTTT. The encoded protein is CASSQDLSLAYQPQHF.

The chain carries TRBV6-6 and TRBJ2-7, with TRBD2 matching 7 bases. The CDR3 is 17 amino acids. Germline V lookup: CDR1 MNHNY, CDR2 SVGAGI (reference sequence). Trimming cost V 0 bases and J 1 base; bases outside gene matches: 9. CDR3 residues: CASSYSGSLAVSYEQYF. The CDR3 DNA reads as TGTGCCAGCAGTTACTCGGGGAGTCTAGCGGTATCCTACGAGCAGTACTTC.

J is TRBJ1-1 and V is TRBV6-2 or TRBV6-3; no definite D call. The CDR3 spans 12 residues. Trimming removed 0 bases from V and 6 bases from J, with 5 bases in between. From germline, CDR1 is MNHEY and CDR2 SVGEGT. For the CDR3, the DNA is TGTGCCAGCAGTTACTCGAGGGCTGAAGCTTTCTTT. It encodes CASSYSRAEAFF.

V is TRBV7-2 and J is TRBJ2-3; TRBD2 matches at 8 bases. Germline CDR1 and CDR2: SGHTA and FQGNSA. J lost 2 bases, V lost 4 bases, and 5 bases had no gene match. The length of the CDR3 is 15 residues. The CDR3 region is CASSWRAGDTDTQYF. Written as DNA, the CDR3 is TGTGCCAGCAGCTGGAGAGCGGGGGACACAGATACGCAGTATTTT. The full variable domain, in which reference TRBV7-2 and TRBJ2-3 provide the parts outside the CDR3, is GAGVSQSPSNKVTEKGKDVELRCDPISGHTALYWYRQSLGQGLEFLIYFQGNSAPDKSGLPSDRFSAERTGGSVSTLTIQRTQQEDSAVYLCASSWRAGDTDTQYFGPGTRLTVL.

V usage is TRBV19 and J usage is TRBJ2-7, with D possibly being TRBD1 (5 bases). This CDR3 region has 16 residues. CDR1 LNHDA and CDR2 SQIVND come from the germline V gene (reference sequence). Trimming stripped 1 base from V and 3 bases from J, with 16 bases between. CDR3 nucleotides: TGTGCCAGTAGTATAGGCCCCCCCAGGGATCACTACGAGCAGTACTTC. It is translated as CASSIGPPRDHYEQYF.

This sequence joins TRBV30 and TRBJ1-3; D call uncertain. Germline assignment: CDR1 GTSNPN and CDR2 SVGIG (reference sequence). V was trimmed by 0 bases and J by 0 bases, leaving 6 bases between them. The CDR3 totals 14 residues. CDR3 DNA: TGTGCCTGGAGTGTGGGCACCTCTGGAAACACCATATATTTT. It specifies CAWSVGTSGNTIYF.

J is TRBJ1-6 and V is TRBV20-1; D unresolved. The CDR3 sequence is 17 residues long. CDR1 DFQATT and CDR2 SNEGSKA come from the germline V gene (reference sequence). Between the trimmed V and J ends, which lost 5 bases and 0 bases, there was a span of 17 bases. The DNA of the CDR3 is TGCAGTGCTCCGATCTTGGCCCGGGGCTCCTATAATTCACCCCTCCACTTT. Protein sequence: CSAPILARGSYNSPLHF.

The CDR3 loop reads CASSVEVSGNTEAFF. The CDR3 region has the DNA TGTGCCAGCAGCGTAGAAGTATCAGGGAACACTGAAGCTTTCTTT. This rearrangement joins TRBV9 to TRBJ1-1, with D unresolved. This CDR3 contains 15 residues. With 0 bases removed from V and 1 base from J, the gap between germline ends came to 10 bases. Germline V gene data show CDR1 as SGDLS and CDR2 as YYNGEE.

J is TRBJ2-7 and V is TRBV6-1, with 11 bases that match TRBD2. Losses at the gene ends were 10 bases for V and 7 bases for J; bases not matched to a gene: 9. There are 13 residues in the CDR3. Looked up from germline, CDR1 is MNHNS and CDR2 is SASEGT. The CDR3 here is CAIELAGEGEQYF. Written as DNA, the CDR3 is TGTGCCATAGAACTAGCGGGAGAGGGGGAGCAGTACTTC.

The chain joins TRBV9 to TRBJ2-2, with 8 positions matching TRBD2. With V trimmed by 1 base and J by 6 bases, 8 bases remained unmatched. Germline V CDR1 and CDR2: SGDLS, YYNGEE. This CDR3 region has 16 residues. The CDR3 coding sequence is TGTGCCAGCAGCGTAAGAGGGGCGGGGGGCGCCGGGGAGCTGTTTTTT. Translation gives CASSVRGAGGAGELFF.

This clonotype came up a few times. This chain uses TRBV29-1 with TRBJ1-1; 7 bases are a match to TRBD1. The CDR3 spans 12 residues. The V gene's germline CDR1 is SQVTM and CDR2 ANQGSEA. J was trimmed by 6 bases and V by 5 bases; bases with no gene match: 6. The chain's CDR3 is CSVRDSPSEAFF. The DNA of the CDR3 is TGCAGCGTTAGGGACAGCCCTTCTGAAGCTTTCTTT.